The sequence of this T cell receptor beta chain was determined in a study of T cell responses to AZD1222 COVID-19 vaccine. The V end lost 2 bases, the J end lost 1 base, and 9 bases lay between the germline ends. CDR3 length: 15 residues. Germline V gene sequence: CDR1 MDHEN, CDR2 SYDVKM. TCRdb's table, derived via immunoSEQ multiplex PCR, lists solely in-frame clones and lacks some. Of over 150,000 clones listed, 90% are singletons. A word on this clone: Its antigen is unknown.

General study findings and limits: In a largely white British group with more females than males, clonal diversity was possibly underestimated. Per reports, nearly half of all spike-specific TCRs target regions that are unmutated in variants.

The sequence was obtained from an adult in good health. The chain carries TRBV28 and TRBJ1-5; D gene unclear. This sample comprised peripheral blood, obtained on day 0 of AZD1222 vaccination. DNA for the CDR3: TGTGCCAGCAGTTTAATCGCGGTAAGCAATCAGCCCCAGCATTTT. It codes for CASSLIAVSNQPQHF. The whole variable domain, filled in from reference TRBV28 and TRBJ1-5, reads DVKVTQSSRYLVKRTGEKVFLECVQDMDHENMFWYRQDPGLGLRLIYFSYDVKMKEKGDIPEGYSVSREKKERFSLILESASTNQTSMYLCASSLIAVSNQPQHFGDGTRLSIL.